Below, 13 T cell receptor beta chains from the same sample are listed, as sequenced in a study of CD8 T cells in ankylosing spondylitis. TCRdb reprocessed the 5' RACE reads via MiXCR and lists one record per CDR3 protein. The data show some 140,000 distinct CDR3 sequences, around 7.9% seen once. Input material: blood, either unsorted or a sorted T cell fraction (not recorded which). Receptor source: a female donor with ankylosing spondylitis or in good health (not recorded which).

Ten or more counts support this clonotype. The gene calls are TRBV20-1 and TRBJ1-6; 12 bases line up with TRBD1. The ends lost 7 bases at V and 6 bases at J; junction bases unmatched: 10. CDR3 size: 16 residues. From germline, CDR1 is DFQATT and CDR2 SNEGSKA (reference sequence). CDR3 sequence: CSVTGQGALSNSPLHF. CDR3 DNA: TGCAGTGTTACGGGACAGGGGGCGTTGAGTAATTCACCCCTCCACTTT.

This clonotype was counted many times. The chain joins TRBV4-2 to TRBJ1-1; no definite D call. The CDR3 consists of 13 residues. V lost 1 base to trimming and J lost 2 bases, with 5 bases between them. Germline V gene sequence: CDR1 LGHNA, CDR2 YNFKEQ. The CDR3 nucleotides read TGTGCCAGCAGCCAAGGGATAAACACTGAAGCTTTCTTT. Translation: CASSQGINTEAFF.

This clonotype has a count of ten or more. V usage is TRBV12-3 or TRBV12-4 and J usage is TRBJ1-5; D may be TRBD1 (5 bases). This CDR3 contains 16 residues. The V gene lost 6 bases and the J gene lost 3 bases, with 18 bases spanning the gap. The CDR3 loop is CASSPTLGVSNQPQHF. CDR3 bases: TGTGCCAGCAGCCCAACTTTGGGGGTTTCCAATCAGCCCCAGCATTTT.

Many counts were recorded for this clonotype. The V gene is TRBV6-5, the J gene TRBJ2-7; 13 nucleotides align to TRBD2. This CDR3 contains 16 residues. Germline lookup yields CDR1 MNHEY and CDR2 SVGAGI. The V gene end was trimmed by 0 bases and the J gene end by 4 bases; junction bases not matched to a gene: 3. CDR3 protein: CASSYSGLAGEYEQYF. The CDR3 nucleotides are TGTGCCAGCAGTTACTCCGGACTAGCGGGGGAATACGAGCAGTACTTC.

This clonotype was detected only once. A much more abundant neighbour one base away suggests this may be a read error. This rearrangement joins TRBV5-1 to TRBJ2-7; the match to TRBD1 covers 8 bases. CDR1 and CDR2 from the germline V gene are SGHRS and YFSETQ. CDR3 length: 13 residues. The ends lost 3 bases at V and 10 bases at J; junction bases unmatched: 9. CDR3: CASSSMTGANQYF. The CDR3 DNA follows: TGCGCCAGCAGCTCTATGACAGGGGCCAACCAGTACTTC.

In its sample, this clonotype was seen many times. The gene calls are TRBV29-1 and TRBJ1-1; tentative D call: TRBD1 (5 bases). V dropped 3 bases and J dropped 3 bases, with 8 bases sitting between them. This CDR3 is 12 amino acids long. CDR1 is SQVTM, CDR2 ANQGSEA, per germline. This chain's CDR3 is CSVDMGDTEAFF. Written as DNA, the CDR3 is TGCAGCGTTGACATGGGGGACACTGAAGCTTTCTTT.

This clonotype was counted ten times or more. The chain links TRBV12-3 or TRBV12-4 to TRBJ1-2; D is ambiguous. V lost 0 bases to trimming and J lost 4 bases, with 12 bases between them. The CDR3 length is 15 residues. The CDR3 DNA reads as TGTGCCAGCAGTTTAGCAGTGAGCACCGCCTATGGCTACACCTTC. Translation gives CASSLAVSTAYGYTF.

The chain uses TRBV7-8 and TRBJ2-7; either TRBD1 or TRBD2 may fit D (5 bases each). Germline values: CDR1 SGHVS, CDR2 FQNEAQ. There are 15 residues in the CDR3. V lost 0 bases to trimming and J lost 0 bases, with 9 bases between them. CDR3 DNA: TGTGCCAGCAGCTTAGCCACGGGGCTCTCCTACGAGCAGTACTTC. This gives the protein CASSLATGLSYEQYF.

This clonotype was recorded many times. The gene calls are TRBV5-1 and TRBJ1-1; 12 nucleotides match TRBD1. Germline CDR1 SGHRS, CDR2 YFSETQ. V lost 3 bases to trimming and J lost 7 bases; unmatched junction nucleotides: 4. The CDR3 length is 14 residues. DNA of the CDR3: TGCGCCAGCAGCTGGGGACAGGGGGCGAATGAAGCTTTCTTT. Protein product: CASSWGQGANEAFF.

This clonotype has ten or more counts. The chain combines TRBV7-2 with TRBJ1-2; TRBD1 aligns across 7 bases. V trimming: 3 bases; J trimming: 6 bases; junction bases outside the gene matches: 4. The CDR3 runs to 13 residues. Germline V lookup: CDR1 SGHTA, CDR2 FQGNSA. The CDR3 here is CASSFGQGDGYTF. In DNA, the CDR3 is TGTGCCAGCAGCTTTGGGCAGGGGGATGGCTACACCTTC.

This clonotype has a count of ten or more. The chain has TRBV3-1 and TRBJ2-3; 14 bases match TRBD2. V was clipped by 5 bases and J by 2 bases; unmatched bases: 3. The CDR3 totals 16 residues. Per germline, CDR1 LGHDT and CDR2 YNNKEL (reference sequence). The CDR3 region has the DNA TGTGCCAGCAGCGGGACTAGCGGGGGCTTCACAGATACGCAGTATTTT. Translation: CASSGTSGGFTDTQYF.

This clonotype was counted ten times or more. This chain links TRBV5-1 with TRBJ1-1, with D tentatively TRBD1 (6 bases). The V end lost 0 bases, the J end lost 4 bases, and 13 bases lay between the germline ends. The germline V gene has CDR1 SGHRS and CDR2 YFSETQ. The CDR3 has 15 residues. The CDR3 reads CASSLVGGRGTEAFF. In DNA, the CDR3 is TGCGCCAGCAGCTTGGTGGGGGGGCGAGGCACTGAAGCTTTCTTT.

This clonotype was seen repeatedly, ten times or more. This chain joins TRBV6-2 or TRBV6-3 and TRBJ1-5; TRBD1 is a possible D gene (6 bases). Germline V lookup: CDR1 MNHEY, CDR2 SVGEGT. With 0 bases removed from V and 6 bases from J, the gap between germline ends came to 12 bases. The CDR3 consists of 15 residues. CDR3 DNA: TGTGCCAGCAGTTACTCGAGTCAGGGGATTCAGCCCCAGCATTTT. Translation: CASSYSSQGIQPQHF.